These 18 T cell receptor beta chains were all obtained from the same sample, sequenced in a study of T cell responses to AZD1222 COVID-19 vaccine (dated by TCRdb to about 2021). Libraries were made using the immunoSEQ multiplex PCR assay. TCRdb's version of the immuneACCESS table is confined to in-frame rearrangements and falls short of the full clone set. An unresolved V gene accounts for under half of the shortfall where checked; the remainder is of unknown origin. This sample is represented by around 120,000 clones; approximately 93% of them were singletons. The top ten clones comprise approximately 3% of the sample. The time point label, as the study defines it: baseline before first vaccination. The source was peripheral blood, collected on day 0 of AZD1222 vaccination. The receptor set was obtained from an adult in good health.

The CDR3 coding sequence is TGCGCCAGCAGTCAAACGCCGACGCGGTTAGGGCTCTACGAGCAGTACTTC. Translating it yields CASSQTPTRLGLYEQYF. The chain uses TRBV23-1 and TRBJ2-7; no clear D. TRBV23-1 is classed as an ORF, of uncertain function. Trimming took off 2 bases at V and 3 bases at J, with 20 bases between the two ends. The CDR3 has 17 residues.

The chain employs TRBV10-3 and TRBJ2-2; TRBD1 is a possible D gene (5 bases). Germline assignment: CDR1 ENHRY and CDR2 SYGVKD. The V end was cut by 4 bases, the J end by 1 base, with 13 bases between. The CDR3 covers 16 residues. Written as DNA, the CDR3 is TGTGCCATCAGTGCCCCGACAGAAGTGAACACCGGGGAGCTGTTTTTT. This gives the protein CAISAPTEVNTGELFF.

This clone came up a few times. The rearrangement uses TRBV29-1 and TRBJ2-7; the D is unclear. Trimming shortened V by 1 base and J by 12 bases, and 19 bases separated the two germline ends. Germline CDR1 and CDR2: SQVTM and ANQGSEA. The CDR3 loop spans 13 amino acids. This CDR3 reads CSVEGGGVPQMYF. The CDR3, as DNA: TGCAGCGTTGAAGGGGGTGGGGTCCCCCAGATGTACTTC.

The rearrangement links TRBV3-1 (or the pseudogene TRBV3-2) to TRBJ1-2; 9 nucleotides match TRBD1. Germline V gene data show CDR1 as LGHDT and CDR2 as YNNKEL (reference sequence). Unmatched junction bases numbered 7, after V lost 3 bases and J lost 8 bases. This CDR3 region has 14 residues. The CDR3 loop is CASSQLGQGDGYTF. The CDR3, as DNA: TGTGCCAGCAGCCAGCTGGGACAGGGAGACGGCTACACCTTC.

The genes are TRBV5-1 and TRBJ1-2; the D is unclear. Looked up from germline, CDR1 is SGHRS and CDR2 is YFSETQ. V gave up 0 bases and J gave up 3 bases, with 6 bases separating them. The CDR3 contains 13 residues. The CDR3 DNA reads as TGCGCCAGCAGCTTGGCGTTGTACTATGGCTACACCTTC. Amino acids: CASSLALYYGYTF.

The chain recombines TRBV28 with TRBJ1-2; possible D gene TRBD1, 5 bases. V lost 8 bases and J lost 4, with 8 bases in between. The CDR3 consists of 11 residues. Germline CDR1 reads MDHEN; CDR2 reads SYDVKM. The CDR3: CASAGLYGYTF. The CDR3, as DNA: TGTGCCAGCGCAGGGCTCTATGGCTACACCTTC.

This chain uses TRBV5-6 with TRBJ2-4; D uncertain. There are 14 residues in the CDR3. The germline V gene has CDR1 SGHDT and CDR2 YYEEEE. V dropped 2 bases and J dropped 0 bases, with 6 bases sitting between them. The CDR3 region is CASSFGPAKNIQYF. The CDR3 bases are TGTGCCAGCAGCTTCGGGCCAGCCAAAAACATTCAGTACTTC.

This clone occurred once. The DNA for the CDR3 is TGTGCCAGCACGACAGTTTTAAGGGAAAAACTGTTTTTT. Protein sequence: CASTTVLREKLFF. The chain carries TRBV2 and TRBJ1-4; D possibly corresponds to TRBD1 (5 bases). This CDR3 has 13 amino acids. V was pared by 7 bases and J by 8 bases, with 14 bases between. From germline, CDR1 is SNHLY and CDR2 FYNNEI.

The chain links TRBV5-6 to TRBJ2-1; TRBD2 agrees at 10 bases. After removal of 0 bases from V and 3 bases from J, the junction contained 3 bases not matched to a gene. The V gene's germline CDR1 is SGHDT and CDR2 YYEEEE. The CDR3 has 16 amino acids. In DNA, the CDR3 is TGTGCCAGCAGCTTGGGCCTAGCGGGAGTCTACAATGAGCAGTTCTTC. This sequence encodes CASSLGLAGVYNEQFF.

The chain has TRBV4-2 and TRBJ2-2; TRBD2 is a possible D gene (6 bases). V dropped 0 bases and J dropped 7 bases, with 12 bases sitting between them. Per the germline V gene, CDR1 is LGHNA and CDR2 is YNFKEQ. The CDR3 has 15 amino acids. CDR3 in amino acids: CASSQERGLFGELFF. The CDR3 DNA reads TGTGCCAGCAGCCAAGAAAGGGGACTGTTCGGGGAGCTGTTTTTT.

Notes on this clone: The same CDR3 also results from other DNA sequences found in this sample. The rearrangement uses TRBV12-3 or TRBV12-4 and TRBJ1-2; unclear D gene. The CDR3 has 11 amino acids. Trimming took off 1 base at V and 5 bases at J, with 2 bases between the two ends. The CDR3 nucleotides are TGTGCCAGCAGTTTAGGGTATGGCTACACCTTC. This encodes CASSLGYGYTF.

The count of this clone is one. J is TRBJ2-5 and V is TRBV10-1, with a weak D call TRBD1 (6 bases). Trimming shortened V by 3 bases and J by 5 bases, and 16 bases separated the two germline ends. Germline CDR1 reads WNHNN; CDR2 reads SYGVQD (reference sequence). The CDR3 is made up of 15 amino acids. The CDR3 region has the DNA TGCGCCAGCAGTGATCAAGTTGGGGGCGCGGAGACCCAGTACTTC. This codes for CASSDQVGGAETQYF.

This rearrangement joins TRBV7-3 to TRBJ1-1; 7 bases match TRBD1. Germline CDR1 and CDR2: SGHTA and FQGTGA. The V and J ends lost 8 bases and 1 base, in that order; junction bases with no gene match: 4. The CDR3 is made up of 13 amino acids. The CDR3 DNA sequence: TGTGCCAGCTCCAACAGGGGGAACACTGAAGCTTTCTTT. This translates into CASSNRGNTEAFF. Full variable domain (rest looked up from reference TRBV7-3 and TRBJ1-1): GAGVSQTPSNKVTEKGKYVELRCDPISGHTALYWYRQSLGQGPEFLIYFQGTGAADDSGLPNDRFFAVRPEGSVSTLKIQRTERGDSAVYLCASSNRGNTEAFFGQGTRLTVV.

V gene TRBV28 combines with J gene TRBJ1-3; D may be TRBD1 (5 bases). The length of the CDR3 is 15 residues. Trimming removed 7 bases from V and 2 bases from J, with 15 bases in between. Germline values: CDR1 MDHEN, CDR2 SYDVKM. CDR3 sequence: CASNPPGRAGNTIYF. The CDR3 bases are TGTGCCAGCAACCCCCCGGGCAGGGCTGGAAACACCATATATTTT.

The chain couples TRBV5-4 to TRBJ2-3; D is unresolved. V was clipped by 1 base and J by 1 base, with 13 bases between them. Germline CDR1 is SGHNT and CDR2 is YYREEE (reference sequence). The CDR3 spans 16 residues. The CDR3 spells CASSLKLGSGTDTQYF. The CDR3 region has the DNA TGTGCCAGCAGCTTGAAGCTTGGGTCGGGCACAGATACGCAGTATTTT.

This clone turned up a few times. This rearrangement joins TRBV10-3 to TRBJ2-7; 11 bases are shared with TRBD2. Trimming took 7 bases from V and 2 from J; bases not matched to a gene: 13. The CDR3 has 17 amino acids. Germline CDR1 and CDR2: ENHRY and SYGVKD. CDR3 nucleotides: TGTGCCATCACCGGGACCCCCGGGACTAGCGGCCCCTACGAGCAGTACTTC. Amino acids: CAITGTPGTSGPYEQYF.

The chain links TRBV7-2 to TRBJ2-5; tentative D call: TRBD2 (6 bases). Germline V gene data show CDR1 as SGHTA and CDR2 as FQGNSA. V lost 3 bases and J lost 5, with 16 bases in between. The CDR3 is made up of 15 amino acids. The CDR3 DNA is TGTGCCAGCAGCTTGGACGCGGGATGGGGTGAGACCCAGTACTTC. Amino acids: CASSLDAGWGETQYF.

The V gene is TRBV3-1 (or the pseudogene TRBV3-2), the J gene TRBJ2-1; the D gene could be TRBD1 or TRBD2 (5 bases each). Germline CDR1 is LGHDT and CDR2 is YNNKEL (reference sequence). Trimming pared 0 bases from V and 3 bases from J, leaving 9 bases between. The CDR3 has 15 residues. The CDR3 reads CASSQEGTDYNEQFF. In nucleotides, the CDR3 is TGTGCCAGCAGCCAAGAGGGGACGGACTACAATGAGCAGTTCTTC.